This entry describes one TCR beta chain. This sample was included in a study of blood T cell repertoires in COVID-19. Overall study: Collection of acute and convalescent COVID-19 samples took place in the United States, Italy and Spain. Sources were T cells, B-cell-depleted T cells, or PBMCs; the material itself was cDNA or gDNA.

Source study methods: Reference gene primer amplification gave estimated nucleated cell counts. Sequencing was performed with immunoSEQ multiplex PCR; in TCRdb, only in-frame clones are kept and a portion is missing. That table is the source of V, J and clone size, and D and trimming were worked out from the DNA. The table has around 250,000 clones, about 90% seen once. This CDR3 has 16 residues. In germline, CDR1 is LNHNV, CDR2 YYDKDF (reference sequence). The V segment lost 2 bases and the J segment 1 base; nucleotides outside the gene matches: 4. The sequencing sample was made of peripheral blood. The receptor was derived from a man aged 60 to 69 with acute or convalescent COVID-19. The chain couples TRBV15 to TRBJ2-1; 8 bases are shared with TRBD1. CDR3 DNA: TGTGCCACCAGCAGACCCGGACAGGGTTCCTACAATGAGCAGTTCTTC. Translation gives CATSRPGQGSYNEQFF.